A single sample gave rise to the 22 T cell receptor beta chains below, sequenced in a study of blood T cell repertoires in COVID-19. Here immunoSEQ multiplex PCR was the method, and the copy in TCRdb shows in-frame clones only, minus some. The table shows some 250,000 clones, with approximately 86% occurring only once. The sample consisted of PBMCs or T cells enriched from blood (not recorded which). The receptors were gathered from a woman between 35 and 50 years old with acute COVID-19.

The sample holds one count of this clone. The gene calls are TRBV3-1 (or the pseudogene TRBV3-2) and TRBJ1-5; no clear D gene. CDR3 length: 15 amino acids. The V end was cut by 1 base, the J end by 7 bases, with 14 bases between. Germline lookup yields CDR1 LGHDT and CDR2 YNNKEL (reference sequence). This chain's CDR3 is CASSQGTANFQPQHF. CDR3 bases: TGTGCCAGCAGCCAAGGTACCGCAAACTTCCAGCCCCAGCATTTT.

The gene calls are TRBV6-4 and TRBJ2-3; weak D call: TRBD1 (5 bases). CDR1 MRHNA and CDR2 SNTAGT come from the germline V gene. The CDR3 is 14 amino acids. The V end was cut by 0 bases, the J end by 5 bases, with 9 bases between. Here the CDR3 reads CASSDSTEGDTQYF. CDR3 DNA: TGTGCCAGCAGTGACTCGACAGAAGGAGATACGCAGTATTTT.

The rearrangement uses TRBV19 and TRBJ1-4; D remains unclear. The V gene lost 5 bases and the J gene lost 7 bases, with 17 bases spanning the gap. Germline values: CDR1 LNHDA, CDR2 SQIVND (reference sequence). CDR3 length: 15 residues. The CDR3 region is CASSLHINSGEKLFF. The CDR3, as DNA: TGTGCCAGTAGTCTACATATTAATTCGGGTGAAAAACTGTTTTTT.

This rearrangement joins TRBV6-5 to TRBJ1-4; perhaps TRBD1 as D (5 bases). This CDR3 is built from 15 residues. The germline CDR1 and CDR2 sequences are MNHEY and SVGAGI. The V end lost 5 bases, the J end lost 0 bases, and 10 bases lay between the germline ends. CDR3 sequence reads: CASSPPRATNEKLFF. In nucleotides, the CDR3 is TGTGCCAGCAGTCCCCCCAGGGCAACTAATGAAAAACTGTTTTTT.

This clone was detected once. This chain uses TRBV3-1 (or the pseudogene TRBV3-2) with TRBJ1-2, with D perhaps TRBD1 (6 bases). The CDR3 is 16 residues long. V was trimmed by 5 bases and J by 2 bases, leaving 18 bases between them. Looked up from germline, CDR1 is LGHDT and CDR2 is YNNKEL (reference sequence). CDR3 in DNA: TGTGCCAGCAGCAGGACCACAGGGAGAGTAAACTATGGCTACACCTTC. Residues: CASSRTTGRVNYGYTF.

This clone was counted once. This rearrangement joins TRBV19 to TRBJ2-7; D unresolved. Trimming took off 9 bases at V and 3 bases at J, with 21 bases between the two ends. The CDR3 runs to 15 residues. The germline V gene encodes CDR1 LNHDA and CDR2 SQIVND (reference sequence). DNA of the CDR3: TGTGCCAGCCGTATGATGACATCTACTCACTACGAGCAGTACTTC. As protein: CASRMMTSTHYEQYF.

The J gene is TRBJ2-7, the V gene TRBV6-5; no clear D. This CDR3 spans 14 amino acids. The V gene's germline CDR1 is MNHEY and CDR2 SVGAGI. Trimming left V 6 bases short and J 2 bases short, with 14 bases between. Written as DNA, the CDR3 is TGTGCCAGCAGACAAAGACTCGATACCTACGAGCAGTACTTC. Amino acid sequence: CASRQRLDTYEQYF.

The genes are TRBV19 and TRBJ1-1; 7 bases map to TRBD1. Germline CDR1 is LNHDA and CDR2 is SQIVND (reference sequence). The CDR3 has 13 residues. Trimming cost V 5 bases and J 4 bases; bases outside gene matches: 4. CDR3 sequence (DNA): TGTGCCAGTAGTTTGGCAGGGGGCACTGAAGCTTTCTTT. Amino acids: CASSLAGGTEAFF.

This clone was detected only once. The gene calls are TRBV6-4 and TRBJ2-3; 12 bases line up with TRBD2. The ends lost 10 bases at V and 3 bases at J; junction bases unmatched: 8. The CDR3 consists of 15 residues. Germline V lookup: CDR1 MRHNA, CDR2 SNTAGT. This CDR3 is CATRNLAGGTDTQYF. CDR3 DNA sequence: TGTGCCACCCGCAACCTAGCGGGAGGGACAGATACGCAGTATTTT.

This rearrangement joins TRBV5-6 to TRBJ1-2, with TRBD1 matching 7 bases. This CDR3 has 14 residues. Germline loops: CDR1 SGHDT, CDR2 YYEEEE. V lost 4 bases and J lost 2; bases outside the gene matches: 5. The CDR3 DNA is TGTGCCAGCAGCAGGGGACAGCTAAACTATGGCTACACCTTC. Protein product: CASSRGQLNYGYTF.

The V and J genes are TRBV24-1 and TRBJ1-5; D is unresolved. Germline V gives CDR1 KGHDR, CDR2 SFDVKD. This CDR3 has 14 residues. V was shortened by 5 bases and J by 1 base, with 8 bases between the two germline ends. DNA of the CDR3: TGTGCCACCAGTGGAGGTATCAGCAATCAGCCCCAGCATTTT. This translates into CATSGGISNQPQHF.

The chain carries TRBV29-1 and TRBJ2-3; D not resolved. This CDR3 spans 14 amino acids. Germline values: CDR1 SQVTM, CDR2 ANQGSEA. Between the trimmed V and J ends, which lost 3 bases and 6 bases, there was a span of 16 bases. The CDR3 spells CSVDALVIGDTQYF. In DNA, the CDR3 is TGCAGCGTTGATGCCCTAGTTATTGGGGATACGCAGTATTTT.

This chain uses TRBV7-6 with TRBJ2-7; TRBD2 aligns across 8 bases. Germline V lookup: CDR1 SGHVS, CDR2 FNYEAQ. J gave up 0 bases and V 1 base, and 11 bases lay outside the gene matches. The CDR3 contains 18 residues. CDR3 residues: CASSLESAGGRISYEQYF. CDR3 DNA sequence: TGTGCCAGCAGCTTAGAATCAGCGGGCGGGAGGATCTCCTACGAGCAGTACTTC.

This chain uses TRBV11-1 with TRBJ2-7; 7 nucleotides align to TRBD2. Trimming cost V 8 bases and J 4 bases; bases outside gene matches: 5. Germline loops: CDR1 SGHAT, CDR2 FQDESV (reference sequence). CDR3 length: 12 amino acids. The DNA of the CDR3 is TGTGCCAGCGGGGCGGGAGTGTACGAGCAGTACTTC. Its translation is CASGAGVYEQYF.

V gene TRBV7-8 combines with J gene TRBJ1-5; no clear D. This CDR3 has 14 amino acids. V was clipped by 0 bases and J by 7 bases, with 10 bases between them. CDR1 and CDR2 (germline): SGHVS, FQNEAQ. The chain's CDR3 is CASSLAGLRQPQHF. CDR3 DNA sequence: TGTGCCAGCAGCTTAGCGGGCCTAAGGCAGCCCCAGCATTTT. The full variable domain, in which reference TRBV7-8 and TRBJ1-5 provide the parts outside the CDR3, is GAGVSQSPRYKVAKRGQDVALRCDPISGHVSLFWYQQALGQGPEFLTYFQNEAQLDKSGLPSDRFFAERPEGSVSTLKIQRTQQEDSAVYLCASSLAGLRQPQHFGDGTRLSIL.

The chain combines TRBV19 with TRBJ2-2; 9 bases align to TRBD2. V dropped 7 bases and J dropped 4; count of bases not matched to a gene: 7. There are 15 residues in the CDR3. The germline V gene encodes CDR1 LNHDA and CDR2 SQIVND (reference sequence). This chain's CDR3 is CASMWREGLTGELFF. Here the CDR3 DNA reads TGTGCCAGTATGTGGCGGGAGGGCCTCACCGGGGAGCTGTTTTTT.

This clone was seen only once. The chain is built from TRBV7-9 and TRBJ2-5, with 7 bases aligning to TRBD2. With V trimmed by 5 bases and J by 2 bases, 5 bases remained unmatched. Germline-derived CDR1 and CDR2 are SEHNR and FQNEAQ (reference sequence). This CDR3 is built from 14 residues. CDR3 coding DNA: TGTGCCAGCAGCGTCCGGGACTATCAAGAGACCCAGTACTTC. Amino acid sequence: CASSVRDYQETQYF.

The V call is TRBV9, the J call TRBJ1-2, with a possible D match to TRBD1 (5 bases). This CDR3 region has 13 residues. V was pared by 3 bases and J by 1 base, with 7 bases between. Germline V gene sequence: CDR1 SGDLS, CDR2 YYNGEE. The CDR3 sequence: CASSDQGNYGYTF. CDR3 DNA: TGTGCCAGCAGCGATCAGGGTAACTATGGCTACACCTTC.

The chain uses TRBV24-1 and TRBJ2-7; 7 bases line up with TRBD2. V trimming: 2 bases; J trimming: 5 bases; junction bases outside the gene matches: 11. The CDR3 is made up of 16 amino acids. CDR1 and CDR2 from the germline V gene are KGHDR and SFDVKD. DNA of the CDR3: TGTGCCACCAGTGATTCCCCCTGGGAGGGGTGGGACGAGCAGTACTTC. Amino acids: CATSDSPWEGWDEQYF.

This chain connects TRBV28 to TRBJ1-5; TRBD1 matches 8 bases. The CDR3 length is 15 residues. Germline V gene sequence: CDR1 MDHEN, CDR2 SYDVKM. V lost 3 bases to trimming and J lost 7 bases; unmatched junction nucleotides: 8. CDR3 sequence: CASSFDRGGFQPQHF. In DNA, the CDR3 is TGTGCCAGCAGTTTTGACAGGGGTGGGTTCCAGCCCCAGCATTTT.

The chain carries TRBV12-3 or TRBV12-4 and TRBJ1-2, with 7 bases matching TRBD1. The CDR3 length is 13 residues. V gave up 6 bases and J gave up 7 bases; unmatched junction bases: 8. The CDR3 region has the DNA TGTGCCAGCAGCCGGGACAGTGTCCGTGGCTACACCTTC. It specifies CASSRDSVRGYTF.

CDR3 nucleotide sequence: TGTGCCAGTAGTATCTCTCATCGGGAGACCCAGTACTTC. The encoded protein is CASSISHRETQYF. The V call is TRBV19, the J call TRBJ2-5; D gene ambiguous. CDR1 is LNHDA, CDR2 SQIVND, per germline (reference sequence). The CDR3 extends over 13 amino acids. V shed 3 bases and J shed 5 bases, with 10 bases lying between them.